A single sample gave rise to the 28 T cell receptor beta chains below, sequenced in a study of response to subunit inactivated influenza vaccine. TCRdb reprocessed the RT-PCR reads via MiXCR and lists one record per CDR3 protein. Altogether 650,000 to 800,000 distinct CDR3 sequences are present, about 18% being singletons, with the ten largest covering around 9.9%. Sequences were derived from PBMCs from blood, sampled around 5 days after vaccination. These receptors were taken from a man between 50 and 59 years old who received an inactivated influenza vaccine.

This clonotype showed up many times. The chain links TRBV5-6 to TRBJ2-1; D might be TRBD1 (6 bases). Germline V gives CDR1 SGHDT, CDR2 YYEEEE. V gave up 3 bases and J gave up 4 bases, with 20 bases separating them. This CDR3 has 17 amino acids. Written as DNA, the CDR3 is TGTGCCAGCAGCTACGACTACCTGGGACAAAGTTACAATGAGCAGTTCTTC. Its protein product is CASSYDYLGQSYNEQFF. The full variable domain, with the rest looked up from reference TRBV5-6 and TRBJ2-1, is DAGVTQSPTHLIKTRGQQVTLRCSPKSGHDTVSWYQQALGQGPQFIFQYYEEEERQRGNFPDRFSGHQFPNYSSELNVNALLLGDSALYLCASSYDYLGQSYNEQFFGPGTRLTVL.

The J gene is TRBJ2-7, the V gene TRBV5-1; 10 bases line up with TRBD1. Germline V gene lookup returns CDR1 SGHRS and CDR2 YFSETQ. V was pared by 4 bases and J by 2 bases, with 6 bases of the junction left unmatched. This CDR3 has 15 residues. The CDR3 loop reads CASSLEGTGAYEQYF. CDR3 in DNA: TGCGCCAGCAGCCTGGAGGGGACAGGGGCCTACGAGCAGTACTTC.

This clonotype occurred a few times. The CDR3 is CASSPALRYTDTQYF. CDR3 sequence (DNA): TGTGCCAGCAGCCCCGCGTTGCGTTACACAGATACGCAGTATTTT. This chain joins TRBV9 and TRBJ2-3; D is uncertain. The germline V and J ends were trimmed by 4 bases and 2 bases, with 14 bases remaining between them. In germline, CDR1 is SGDLS, CDR2 YYNGEE. CDR3 size: 15 residues.

The chain carries TRBV12-3 or TRBV12-4 and TRBJ2-7, with D hard to call. Between the trimmed V and J ends, which lost 4 bases and 6 bases, there was a span of 13 bases. The CDR3 runs 13 residues. DNA for the CDR3: TGTGCCAGCAGTTCTACTCCTATAGCCGAGCAGTACTTC. This sequence encodes CASSSTPIAEQYF.

V and J are TRBV20-1 and TRBJ2-7; 7 bases align to TRBD1. CDR1 is DFQATT and CDR2 is SNEGSKA in the germline V gene (reference sequence). This CDR3 has 13 amino acids. V gave up 3 bases and J gave up 5 bases; unmatched junction bases: 7. CDR3 region: CSASPGQPDEQYF. The CDR3 region has the DNA TGCAGTGCTAGCCCGGGACAGCCTGACGAGCAGTACTTC.

The chain has TRBV5-1 and TRBJ2-3; no clear D gene. The CDR3 has 14 residues. The V end was cut by 4 bases, the J end by 8 bases, with 17 bases between. CDR1 and CDR2 from the germline V gene are SGHRS and YFSETQ. The CDR3 loop is CASSPTNDMITQYF. CDR3 bases: TGCGCCAGCAGCCCAACAAATGACATGATTACGCAGTATTTT.

This clonotype was seen only a few times. The chain joins TRBV7-9 to TRBJ2-2; 11 bases are shared with TRBD2. The CDR3 covers 14 residues. After removal of 6 bases from V and 5 bases from J, the junction contained 2 bases not matched to a gene. CDR1 is SEHNR, CDR2 FQNEAQ, per germline (reference sequence). CDR3: CASRGTSGTGELFF. The CDR3 DNA is TGTGCCAGCAGAGGGACTAGCGGAACCGGGGAGCTGTTTTTT.

The chain couples TRBV10-3 to TRBJ1-1, with D maybe TRBD1 (5 bases). The CDR3 has 14 amino acids. The germline V gene has CDR1 ENHRY and CDR2 SYGVKD. The V gene lost 6 bases and the J gene lost 4 bases, with 15 bases spanning the gap. CDR3 protein: CAISKDNIGTEAFF. DNA for the CDR3: TGTGCCATCAGCAAGGACAATATTGGCACTGAAGCTTTCTTT.

The chain is built from TRBV20-1 and TRBJ2-7; unclear D gene. Germline V gene sequence: CDR1 DFQATT, CDR2 SNEGSKA (reference sequence). The CDR3 consists of 10 residues. CDR3 residues: CEAPSYEQYF. The CDR3 DNA follows: TGCGAGGCCCCATCCTACGAGCAGTACTTC.

The sample holds a few counts of this clonotype. The CDR3 spells CASGLGNTEAFF. The CDR3 region has the DNA TGTGCTAGTGGTTTGGGGAACACTGAAGCTTTCTTT. V gene TRBV12-5 combines with J gene TRBJ1-1; D call uncertain. This CDR3 spans 12 amino acids. Trimming cost V 1 base and J 1 base, with 1 base left between them. In germline, CDR1 is LGHNT, CDR2 FRNRAP.

The chain carries TRBV28 and TRBJ2-7; D is undetermined. Per the germline V gene, CDR1 is MDHEN and CDR2 is SYDVKM. The CDR3 length is 15 residues. The ends were cut back, 1 base at V and 9 bases at J, with 19 bases in the middle. The CDR3 bases are TGTGCCAGCAGTTTATTTTTGGGAAACCATCTACGGCAGTACTTC. It specifies CASSLFLGNHLRQYF.

The V and J genes are TRBV7-8 and TRBJ1-5, with no clear D. Between the trimmed V and J ends, which lost 4 bases and 2 bases, there was a span of 15 bases. The V gene's germline CDR1 is SGHVS and CDR2 FQNEAQ. The CDR3 contains 16 residues. This CDR3 is CASSSRAQSGNQPQHF. DNA of the CDR3: TGTGCCAGCAGCTCCCGGGCCCAAAGTGGCAATCAGCCCCAGCATTTT.

This clonotype turned up a few times. J is TRBJ2-1 and V is TRBV27; TRBD1 or TRBD2 may be the D gene (6 bases each). In germline, CDR1 is MNHEY, CDR2 SMNVEV (reference sequence). Trimming took off 2 bases at V and 1 base at J, with 12 bases between the two ends. The CDR3 consists of 16 residues. The CDR3 region has the DNA TGTGCCAGCAGTTTAGATGGGGGGCGTTCCTACAATGAGCAGTTCTTC. It specifies CASSLDGGRSYNEQFF.

This clonotype appeared a few times. The chain has TRBV12-3 or TRBV12-4 and TRBJ1-2; TRBD1 is a possible D gene (6 bases). V lost 2 bases, J lost 7 bases, and 20 bases lay in between. The CDR3 has 16 amino acids. The CDR3 loop reads CASSLSSTGRTPGYTF. The DNA of the CDR3 is TGTGCCAGCAGTTTATCGAGTACAGGGCGGACCCCTGGCTACACCTTC.

This clonotype has just a few counts. This sequence joins TRBV20-1 and TRBJ2-3, with a possible D match to TRBD1 (6 bases). The CDR3 covers 13 residues. V dropped 5 bases and J dropped 1 base, with 10 bases sitting between them. Germline V gives CDR1 DFQATT, CDR2 SNEGSKA (reference sequence). The CDR3: CSAGTWRTDTQYF. In DNA form, the CDR3 reads TGCAGTGCTGGGACATGGCGCACAGATACGCAGTATTTT.

The chain couples TRBV7-2 to TRBJ2-2, with D perhaps given as TRBD1 or TRBD2 (5 bases each). V dropped 5 bases and J dropped 0 bases, with 10 bases sitting between them. Germline V gene lookup returns CDR1 SGHTA and CDR2 FQGNSA. CDR3 length: 15 residues. CDR3 DNA: TGTGCCAGCAGCCAACTGGGGGCGAACACCGGGGAGCTGTTTTTT. Its translation: CASSQLGANTGELFF.

Here the CDR3 DNA reads TGCAGCGTTGGGCTGGACAAAACCTACGAGCAGTACTTC. It translates to CSVGLDKTYEQYF. This rearrangement joins TRBV29-1 to TRBJ2-7; perhaps TRBD1 as D (5 bases). CDR3 size: 13 residues. Germline V gene sequence: CDR1 SQVTM, CDR2 ANQGSEA. The V and J ends lost 4 bases and 2 bases respectively, with 12 bases between them.

Only a few counts were recorded for this clonotype. The genes are TRBV5-1 and TRBJ2-7; perhaps TRBD1 as D (6 bases). The germline V gene encodes CDR1 SGHRS and CDR2 YFSETQ. The V and J ends lost 3 bases and 6 bases respectively, with 22 bases between them. The CDR3 has 16 amino acids. Written as DNA, the CDR3 is TGCGCCAGCAGCTACCACGGTGGAACAGGGTTGGGCGAGCAGTACTTC. The encoded protein is CASSYHGGTGLGEQYF. Drawing the rest from reference TRBV5-1 and TRBJ2-7, the complete variable domain is KAGVTQTPRYLIKTRGQQVTLSCSPISGHRSVSWYQQTPGQGLQFLFEYFSETQRNKGNFPGRFSGRQFSNSRSEMNVSTLELGDSALYLCASSYHGGTGLGEQYFGPGTRLTVT.

This clonotype was found a few times. For the CDR3, the DNA is TGTGCCAGCAGGCTCGGACAGGTCCTGGTGGATCAGCCCCAGCATTTT. Amino acids: CASRLGQVLVDQPQHF. This rearrangement joins TRBV6-1 to TRBJ1-5; 7 nucleotides line up with TRBD1. CDR3 length: 16 amino acids. Germline CDR1 MNHNS, CDR2 SASEGT. After removal of 6 bases from V and 5 bases from J, the junction contained 13 bases not matched to a gene.

The chain carries TRBV7-2 and TRBJ1-1; 8 nucleotides align to TRBD1. Unmatched junction bases numbered 12, after V lost 5 bases and J lost 7 bases. This CDR3 spans 15 amino acids. Germline CDR1 reads SGHTA; CDR2 reads FQGNSA. The CDR3 DNA reads TGTGCCAGCAGCAAGAATAGGGACGGGACAGGTGAAGCTTTCTTT. Translated, it gives CASSKNRDGTGEAFF.

This clonotype was picked up a small number of times. CDR3 region: CASSLSRTAMETQYF. CDR3 sequence (DNA): TGTGCCAGCAGCTTGTCCAGAACAGCAATGGAGACCCAGTACTTC. The chain uses TRBV7-2 and TRBJ2-5, with D hard to call. Trimming took off 3 bases at V and 5 bases at J, with 16 bases between the two ends. The CDR3 is 15 amino acids. CDR1 SGHTA and CDR2 FQGNSA come from the germline V gene.

The sample holds a few counts of this clonotype. The rearrangement joins TRBV10-3 to TRBJ1-5; D may be TRBD1 (6 bases). Germline CDR1 ENHRY, CDR2 SYGVKD. The length of the CDR3 is 15 residues. The V end lost 6 bases, the J end lost 6 bases, and 18 bases lay between the germline ends. CDR3 sequence (DNA): TGTGCCATCAGCGAGGACAGTTATTGGCCTCAGCCCCAGCATTTT. Protein: CAISEDSYWPQPQHF.

The V gene is TRBV19, the J gene TRBJ2-2; weak D call: TRBD1 (6 bases). The CDR3 loop spans 16 amino acids. Germline CDR1 and CDR2: LNHDA and SQIVND (reference sequence). The V end was cut by 0 bases, the J end by 7 bases, with 15 bases between. In DNA form, the CDR3 reads TGTGCCAGTAGTATAGATACAGGGACCCTCGGCGGGGAGCTGTTTTTT. This sequence encodes CASSIDTGTLGGELFF.

A few counts support this clonotype. The rearrangement uses TRBV6-1 and TRBJ2-4, with D perhaps given as TRBD1 or TRBD2 (6 bases each). The CDR3 is made up of 16 amino acids. Deletions cut 5 bases from V and 2 bases from J, with 16 bases between. Germline assignment: CDR1 MNHNS and CDR2 SASEGT. CDR3 sequence reads: CASSPTGTLTKNIQYF. The CDR3 nucleotides are TGTGCCAGCAGTCCTACAGGGACTTTAACCAAAAACATTCAGTACTTC.

There are a few counts of this clonotype. This chain connects TRBV5-1 to TRBJ2-3; D not certain. Germline CDR1 SGHRS, CDR2 YFSETQ. CDR3 length: 16 amino acids. Between the trimmed V and J ends, which lost 5 bases and 5 bases, there was a span of 21 bases. CDR3 sequence (DNA): TGCGCCAGCAGAGCTCAGAAGGAGACGAACTTAGATACGCAGTATTTT. As protein: CASRAQKETNLDTQYF. Filled out from reference TRBV5-1 and TRBJ2-3, the complete variable domain reads KAGVTQTPRYLIKTRGQQVTLSCSPISGHRSVSWYQQTPGQGLQFLFEYFSETQRNKGNFPGRFSGRQFSNSRSEMNVSTLELGDSALYLCASRAQKETNLDTQYFGPGTRLTVL.

V is TRBV20-1 and J is TRBJ2-7; maybe TRBD1 (6 bases). This CDR3 contains 13 residues. Germline lookup yields CDR1 DFQATT and CDR2 SNEGSKA (reference sequence). The germline V and J ends were trimmed by 2 bases and 4 bases, with 12 bases remaining between them. The CDR3 reads CSARKDQGYEQYF. The CDR3 coding sequence is TGCAGTGCTAGAAAGGATCAGGGGTACGAGCAGTACTTC.

Here the CDR3 reads CASSQRTRTGELFF. CDR3 bases: TGTGCCAGCAGCCAACGGACTAGGACCGGGGAGCTGTTTTTT. The chain uses TRBV7-2 and TRBJ2-2; the match to TRBD2 covers 7 bases. The CDR3 runs to 14 residues. The V segment lost 5 bases and the J segment 5 bases; nucleotides outside the gene matches: 5. CDR1 is SGHTA, CDR2 FQGNSA, per germline.

The rearrangement joins TRBV4-1 to TRBJ1-1; the match to TRBD1 covers 7 bases. This CDR3 is built from 16 residues. The ends lost 1 base at V and 4 bases at J; junction bases unmatched: 9. Germline CDR1 and CDR2: MGHRA and YSYEKL. The CDR3 nucleotides are TGCGCCAGCAGCCAAGCCACAGGGGCTGGGGGCACTGAAGCTTTCTTT. Its protein product is CASSQATGAGGTEAFF.